Sequencing of this TCR beta chain was carried out in a study of blood T cell repertoires in COVID-19. The CDR3 is 14 amino acids. V lost 1 base to trimming and J lost 6 bases; unmatched junction nucleotides: 5. Germline V gene lookup returns CDR1 SEHNR and CDR2 FQNEAQ (reference sequence). Produced via immunoSEQ multiplex PCR; TCRdb's table is partial and in-frame only. This sample has around 120,000 clones; around 80% occur once, and the top ten carry more than 20%. This receptor was identified in a man aged 65 to 85 with active or convalescent COVID-19. The genes are TRBV7-9 and TRBJ1-2; 7 bases align to TRBD1. Sequencing used peripheral blood. For the CDR3, the DNA is TGTGCCAGCAGCTTAGGTGTGACAGGGAATGGCTACACCTTC. It is translated as CASSLGVTGNGYTF.